A single sample gave rise to the 28 T cell receptor beta chains below, sequenced in a study of blood T cells in healthy people across ages. Together with a sample-barcoded 5' primer, a J-beta primer mix was included in a second PCR lasting about 6 to 11 cycles. Each CDR3 protein is one row after TCRdb ran MiXCR on the 5' RACE reads. The sample has over 1,500,000 distinct CDR3 sequences, more than 35% seen once. Sequencing was done on a sample of blood. The receptors were gathered from a human donor in good health.

The chain joins TRBV7-9 to TRBJ1-5; D is undetermined. This CDR3 contains 14 residues. Per the germline V gene, CDR1 is SEHNR and CDR2 is FQNEAQ (reference sequence). V was shortened by 3 bases and J by 3 bases, with 9 bases between the two germline ends. The CDR3: CASSFLTPNQPQHF. CDR3 sequence (DNA): TGTGCCAGCAGCTTTCTTACCCCCAATCAGCCCCAGCATTTT.

Ten or more counts support this clonotype. This chain joins TRBV29-1 and TRBJ2-4; D not resolved. The CDR3 has 13 residues. Trimming cost V 4 bases and J 0 bases, with 7 bases left between them. The germline CDR1 and CDR2 sequences are SQVTM and ANQGSEA. In DNA, the CDR3 is TGCAGCGTTGGAGGTTTAGCCAAAAACATTCAGTACTTC. Encoded protein: CSVGGLAKNIQYF.

This clonotype was counted between two and nine times. This chain connects TRBV20-1 to TRBJ2-7; D possibly matches TRBD1 or TRBD2 (6 bases each). Germline-derived CDR1 and CDR2 are DFQATT and SNEGSKA (reference sequence). There are 12 residues in the CDR3. CDR3 sequence (DNA): TGCAGCGTGAGGAGGGGGACCTACGAGCAGTACTTC. As protein: CSVRRGTYEQYF.

The chain is built from TRBV20-1 and TRBJ2-1; tentative D call: TRBD2 (6 bases). CDR1 is DFQATT, CDR2 SNEGSKA, per germline (reference sequence). V was trimmed by 3 bases and J by 5 bases, leaving 8 bases between them. CDR3 length: 12 amino acids. For the CDR3, the DNA is TGCAGTGCTAGTAGGACTAACAATGAGCAGTTCTTC. Translating it yields CSASRTNNEQFF.

This clonotype was seen a handful of times. This chain joins TRBV7-3 and TRBJ2-1; D possibly corresponds to TRBD1 (8 bases). The germline V and J ends were trimmed by 7 bases and 5 bases, with 12 bases remaining between them. CDR1 and CDR2 from the germline V gene are SGHTA and FQGTGA. The CDR3 is 13 amino acids. CDR3 sequence (DNA): TGTGCCAGCAACAGGGGGGGAAACAATGAGCAGTTCTTC. It encodes CASNRGGNNEQFF.

This clonotype was detected ten times or more. The chain recombines TRBV11-1 with TRBJ2-7; D call uncertain. V shed 4 bases and J shed 2 bases, with 9 bases lying between them. The CDR3 is 13 residues long. The germline V gene encodes CDR1 SGHAT and CDR2 FQDESV (reference sequence). The CDR3 sequence is CASSYTNPYEQYF. The CDR3, as DNA: TGTGCCAGCAGCTATACCAATCCCTACGAGCAGTACTTC.

The V gene is TRBV9, the J gene TRBJ2-3; 7 nucleotides match TRBD2. The J segment lost 0 bases and the V segment lost 1 base, leaving 5 bases of the junction unmatched. The CDR3 consists of 16 residues. Germline values: CDR1 SGDLS, CDR2 YYNGEE. CDR3 bases: TGTGCCAGCAGCGTATATGCGGGGGTCAGCACAGATACGCAGTATTTT. It specifies CASSVYAGVSTDTQYF.

This chain joins TRBV6-1 and TRBJ1-4; a possible D gene is TRBD1 (5 bases). Germline CDR1 and CDR2: MNHNS and SASEGT. This CDR3 region has 13 residues. V was trimmed by 6 bases and J by 10 bases, leaving 15 bases between them. Here the CDR3 DNA reads TGTGCCAGCAGCGGGGGGGAGGTAGGAAAACTGTTTTTT. It encodes CASSGGEVGKLFF.

This clonotype was detected a few times. The CDR3 DNA reads TGTGCCAGCAGCTTATTGGGAGCACCAGATACGCAGTATTTT. Protein: CASSLLGAPDTQYF. This rearrangement joins TRBV7-2 to TRBJ2-3; maybe TRBD2 (5 bases). Per germline, CDR1 SGHTA and CDR2 FQGNSA. The CDR3 consists of 14 residues. Trimming shortened V by 2 bases and J by 4 bases, and 10 bases separated the two germline ends.

Of note for this clonotype: Mismatch with germline at one junction end may stem from a read error. The chain is built from TRBV7-2 and TRBJ2-5; D possibly corresponds to TRBD2 (6 bases). Germline V gene lookup returns CDR1 SGHTA and CDR2 FQGNSA. The CDR3 spans 13 residues. CDR3 residues: CASSLTSMEIQYF. CDR3 in DNA: TGTGCCAGCAGTTTGACTAGTATGGAGATCCAGTACTTC. The variable domain in full, completed from reference TRBV7-2 and TRBJ2-5, reads GAGVSQSPSNKVTEKGKDVELRCDPISGHTALYWYRQSLGQGLEFLIYFQGNSAPDKSGLPSDRFSAERTGGSVSTLTIQRTQQEDSAVYLCASSLTSMEIQYFGPGTRLLVL.

The CDR3 DNA reads as TGCAGTGCTAGGGGTACAAATGAAGCTTTCTTT. Its translation is CSARGTNEAFF. The rearrangement joins TRBV20-1 to TRBJ1-1; D uncertain. Trimming removed 3 bases from V and 7 bases from J, with 9 bases in between. The CDR3 has 11 residues. CDR1 and CDR2 from the germline V gene are DFQATT and SNEGSKA (reference sequence).

This clonotype was seen repeatedly, ten times or more. The chain links TRBV20-1 to TRBJ2-6; 10 positions agree with TRBD1. CDR3 length: 17 residues. Germline-derived CDR1 and CDR2 are DFQATT and SNEGSKA (reference sequence). Germline trimming cut 6 bases from V and 1 base from J; bases unmatched to any gene: 9. The CDR3 loop is CSASDRGRGSGANVLTF. In nucleotides, the CDR3 is TGCAGTGCGTCAGACAGGGGGCGCGGATCTGGGGCCAACGTCCTGACTTTC.

Many counts were recorded for this clonotype. The rearrangement uses TRBV7-9 and TRBJ1-1; D ambiguous. CDR3 size: 11 residues. V was trimmed by 1 base and J by 6 bases, leaving 3 bases between them. Germline CDR1 and CDR2: SEHNR and FQNEAQ (reference sequence). CDR3 nucleotides: TGTGCCAGCAGCTTAGTATCTGAAGCTTTCTTT. This encodes CASSLVSEAFF. Complete variable domain (other parts from reference TRBV7-9 and TRBJ1-1): DTGVSQNPRHKITKRGQNVTFRCDPISEHNRLYWYRQTLGQGPEFLTYFQNEAQLEKSRLLSDRFSAERPKGSFSTLEIQRTEQGDSAMYLCASSLVSEAFFGQGTRLTVV.

This clonotype was recorded many times. J is TRBJ2-1 and V is TRBV24-1; D tentatively fits TRBD1 or TRBD2 (5 bases each). V shed 3 bases and J shed 12 bases, with 11 bases lying between them. This CDR3 is 12 amino acids long. CDR1 and CDR2 from the germline V gene are KGHDR and SFDVKD. The CDR3 nucleotides are TGTGCCACCAGTGATATGGGGGTGGGGCAGTTCTTC. Protein product: CATSDMGVGQFF.

This clonotype was observed a handful of times. The genes are TRBV7-2 and TRBJ2-1, with D perhaps matching TRBD1 (6 bases). CDR1 SGHTA and CDR2 FQGNSA come from the germline V gene. Trimming cost V 5 bases and J 12 bases, with 17 bases left between them. This CDR3 is built from 13 residues. The CDR3, as DNA: TGTGCCAGCAGCGATCAACAGGGTACTCTGCAGTTCTTC. It codes for CASSDQQGTLQFF.

The DNA for the CDR3 is TGCAGTGCTAGAATTGAGGGCCCCGTGGAGATGGACTATGGCTACACCTTC. This encodes CSARIEGPVEMDYGYTF. The rearrangement links TRBV20-1 to TRBJ1-2; D is ambiguous. The germline V and J ends were trimmed by 2 bases and 3 bases, with 22 bases remaining between them. CDR1 is DFQATT and CDR2 is SNEGSKA in the germline V gene (reference sequence). The length of the CDR3 is 17 residues.

This clonotype was picked up a small number of times. Written as DNA, the CDR3 is TGTGCCAGCAGGAAACACACTGGGACATCTGCAACTAATGAAAAACTGTTTTTT. This codes for CASRKHTGTSATNEKLFF. The chain recombines TRBV2 with TRBJ1-4, with D perhaps TRBD1 (6 bases). From germline, CDR1 is SNHLY and CDR2 FYNNEI. The CDR3 is 18 residues long. Trimming cost V 6 bases and J 0 bases, with 20 bases left between them.

The chain uses TRBV15 and TRBJ1-4, with D unresolved. From germline, CDR1 is LNHNV and CDR2 YYDKDF (reference sequence). The V end lost 1 base, the J end lost 0 bases, and 6 bases lay between the germline ends. The CDR3 has 15 amino acids. The CDR3 coding sequence is TGTGCCACCAGCAGAGGAGGAACAACTAATGAAAAACTGTTTTTT. Protein: CATSRGGTTNEKLFF.

This clonotype showed up just a few times. The J gene is TRBJ2-2, the V gene TRBV7-6; D may be TRBD1 (6 bases). The V gene's germline CDR1 is SGHVS and CDR2 FNYEAQ. V shed 1 base and J shed 5 bases, with 8 bases lying between them. The CDR3 sequence is 14 residues long. The CDR3 loop is CASSLEGVTGELFF. CDR3 DNA sequence: TGTGCCAGCAGCTTAGAGGGGGTGACCGGGGAGCTGTTTTTT.

The gene calls are TRBV7-6 and TRBJ2-5; the D gene is possibly TRBD2 (5 bases). This CDR3 has 15 residues. The germline CDR1 and CDR2 sequences are SGHVS and FNYEAQ. V lost 1 base and J lost 5, with 14 bases in between. The CDR3 loop is CASSLGVRGGETQYF. CDR3 sequence (DNA): TGTGCCAGCAGCTTAGGCGTCCGGGGTGGGGAGACCCAGTACTTC.

The chain uses TRBV21-1 and TRBJ1-2; the table's D call TRBD1 went unverified against the DNA. TRBV21-1 is given as a pseudogene. The CDR3 covers 15 residues. The CDR3 is CASSILLKGVHGYTF. The CDR3 nucleotides are TGTGCCAGCAGCATACTTCTCAAGGGCGTTCATGGCTACACCTTC.

The chain couples TRBV7-9 to TRBJ1-6; 11 bases are a match to TRBD1. The trim removed 3 bases at V and 10 bases at J, leaving 5 bases unmatched. Germline V gene lookup returns CDR1 SEHNR and CDR2 FQNEAQ (reference sequence). The CDR3 spans 15 residues. The CDR3: CASSFWTGGRSPLHF. For the CDR3, the DNA is TGTGCCAGCAGCTTCTGGACAGGGGGCAGGTCACCCCTCCACTTT.

Worth noting for this clonotype: Germline and junction disagree at one end, which may indicate a read error. The rearrangement joins TRBV5-1 to TRBJ2-6; D might be TRBD1 (5 bases). Germline CDR1 and CDR2: SGHRS and YFSETQ. The CDR3 sequence is 16 residues long. CDR3: CAGSLSGSGRANVLTF. The CDR3 DNA reads as TGCGCCGGCAGCTTATCAGGGTCCGGTAGGGCCAACGTCCTGACTTTC.

The chain couples TRBV27 to TRBJ1-4; perhaps TRBD1 as D (5 bases). The germline V gene has CDR1 MNHEY and CDR2 SMNVEV (reference sequence). The CDR3 is 13 residues long. Deletions cut 6 bases from V and 8 bases from J, with 13 bases between. This chain's CDR3 is CASRGGFGEKLFF. The DNA for the CDR3 is TGTGCCAGCAGGGGGGGATTTGGGGAAAAACTGTTTTTT.

This clonotype was found a few times. The V call is TRBV20-1, the J call TRBJ2-5; 10 nucleotides agree with TRBD1. The DNA end lines up better with TRBJ2-7; the J call may be wrong. This CDR3 spans 13 amino acids. Germline V gene lookup returns CDR1 DFQATT and CDR2 SNEGSKA (reference sequence). The CDR3 sequence: CSASRDRGDEQYF. The CDR3 coding sequence is TGCAGTGCTTCCCGGGACAGGGGAGACGAGCAGTACTTC.

V usage is TRBV5-1 and J usage is TRBJ2-5, with a weak D call TRBD2 (5 bases). The germline V gene has CDR1 SGHRS and CDR2 YFSETQ. The CDR3 length is 13 residues. With 2 bases removed from V and 5 bases from J, the gap between germline ends came to 10 bases. This CDR3 reads CASSFSVHETQYF. The DNA of the CDR3 is TGCGCCAGCAGCTTTAGCGTCCACGAGACCCAGTACTTC.

The gene calls are TRBV20-1 and TRBJ1-3; weak D call: TRBD1 (5 bases). Germline lookup yields CDR1 DFQATT and CDR2 SNEGSKA (reference sequence). V was trimmed by 7 bases and J by 5 bases, leaving 9 bases between them. The CDR3 has 11 residues. DNA for the CDR3: TGCAGTGTACAGGTCCGAAACACCATATATTTT. It is translated as CSVQVRNTIYF.

The J gene is TRBJ2-4, the V gene TRBV2; 11 positions agree with TRBD2. Germline CDR1 reads SNHLY; CDR2 reads FYNNEI. This CDR3 has 16 amino acids. V was pared by 3 bases and J by 5 bases, with 6 bases of the junction left unmatched. CDR3 protein: CASSEVAGGLENIQYF. In DNA, the CDR3 is TGTGCCAGCAGTGAGGTAGCGGGGGGGCTGGAAAACATTCAGTACTTC.